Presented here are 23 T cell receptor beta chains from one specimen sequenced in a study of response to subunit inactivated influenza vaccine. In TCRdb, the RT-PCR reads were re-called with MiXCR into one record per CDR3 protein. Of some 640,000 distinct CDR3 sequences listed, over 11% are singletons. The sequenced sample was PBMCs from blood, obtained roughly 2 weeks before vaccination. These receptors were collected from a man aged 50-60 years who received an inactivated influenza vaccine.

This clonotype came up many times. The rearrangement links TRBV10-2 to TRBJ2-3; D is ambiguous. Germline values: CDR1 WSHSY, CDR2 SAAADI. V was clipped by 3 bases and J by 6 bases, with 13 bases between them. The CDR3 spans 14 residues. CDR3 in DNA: TGCGCCAGCAGTGAAGTCCATCTGACGGATACGCAGTATTTT. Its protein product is CASSEVHLTDTQYF.

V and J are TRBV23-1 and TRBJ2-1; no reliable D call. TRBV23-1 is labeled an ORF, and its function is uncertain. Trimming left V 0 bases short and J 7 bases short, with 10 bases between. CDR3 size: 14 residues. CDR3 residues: CASSQSKSGNEQFF. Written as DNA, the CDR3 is TGCGCCAGCAGTCAATCTAAATCGGGTAATGAGCAGTTCTTC.

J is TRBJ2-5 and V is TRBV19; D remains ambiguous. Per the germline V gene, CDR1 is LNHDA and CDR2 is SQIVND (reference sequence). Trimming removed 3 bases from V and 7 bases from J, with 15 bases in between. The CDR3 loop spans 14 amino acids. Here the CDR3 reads CASSIRLLDGTQYF. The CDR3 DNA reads TGTGCCAGTAGTATTCGGCTCCTGGATGGGACCCAGTACTTC.

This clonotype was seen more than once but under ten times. This CDR3 reads CASSLHETAEAFF. CDR3 in DNA: TGTGCCAGCAGCTTGCATGAGACAGCTGAAGCTTTCTTT. The rearrangement uses TRBV11-3 and TRBJ1-1; TRBD1 is a possible D gene (5 bases). The CDR3 is 13 amino acids. Trimming left V 3 bases short and J 6 bases short, with 11 bases between. Germline V CDR1 and CDR2: SGHNT, YENEEA.

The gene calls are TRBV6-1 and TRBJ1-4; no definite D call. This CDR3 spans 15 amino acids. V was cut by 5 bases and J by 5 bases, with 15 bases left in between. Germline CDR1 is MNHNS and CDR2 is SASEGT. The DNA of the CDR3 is TGTGCCAGCAGTACCCCAGGAGTAACGAATGAAAAACTGTTTTTT. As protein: CASSTPGVTNEKLFF.

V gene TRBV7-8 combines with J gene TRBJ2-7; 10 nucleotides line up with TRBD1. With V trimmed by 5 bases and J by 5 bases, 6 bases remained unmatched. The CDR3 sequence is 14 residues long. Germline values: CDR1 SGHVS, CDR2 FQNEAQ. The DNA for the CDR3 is TGTGCCAGCAGCCGACGGGACAGGGGTCACGAGCAGTACTTC. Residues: CASSRRDRGHEQYF.

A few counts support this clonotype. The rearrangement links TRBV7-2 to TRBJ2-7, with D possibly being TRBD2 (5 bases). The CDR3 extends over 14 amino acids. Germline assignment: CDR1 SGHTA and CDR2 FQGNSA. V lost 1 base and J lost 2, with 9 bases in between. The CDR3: CASSLGVATYEQYF. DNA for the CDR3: TGTGCCAGCAGCTTAGGGGTAGCGACCTACGAGCAGTACTTC.

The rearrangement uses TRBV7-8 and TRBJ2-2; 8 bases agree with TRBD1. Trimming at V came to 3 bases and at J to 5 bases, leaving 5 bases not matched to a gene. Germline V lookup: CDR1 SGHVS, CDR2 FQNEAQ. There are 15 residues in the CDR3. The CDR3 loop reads CASSLLQGATGELFF. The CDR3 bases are TGTGCCAGCAGCTTGTTGCAGGGGGCTACCGGGGAGCTGTTTTTT.

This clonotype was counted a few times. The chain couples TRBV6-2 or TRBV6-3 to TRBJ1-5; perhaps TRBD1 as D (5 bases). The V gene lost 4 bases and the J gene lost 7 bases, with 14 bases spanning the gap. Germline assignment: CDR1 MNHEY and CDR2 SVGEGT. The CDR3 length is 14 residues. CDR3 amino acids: CASSFRDFGQPQHF. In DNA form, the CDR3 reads TGTGCCAGCAGTTTCCGGGACTTTGGACAGCCCCAGCATTTT.

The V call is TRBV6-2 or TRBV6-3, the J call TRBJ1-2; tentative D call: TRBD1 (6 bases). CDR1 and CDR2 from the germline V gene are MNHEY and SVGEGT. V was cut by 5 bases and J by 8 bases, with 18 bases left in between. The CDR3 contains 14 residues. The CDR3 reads CASSPLLGGRGYTF. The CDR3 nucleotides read TGTGCCAGCAGTCCCCTCCTGGGGGGCCGGGGCTACACCTTC.

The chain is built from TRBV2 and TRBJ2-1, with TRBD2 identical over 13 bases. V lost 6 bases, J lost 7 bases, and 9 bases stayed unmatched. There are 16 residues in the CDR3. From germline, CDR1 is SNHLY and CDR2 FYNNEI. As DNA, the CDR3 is TGTGCCAGCAGCCGGACTAGCGGGAGACGGTTAAATGAGCAGTTCTTC. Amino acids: CASSRTSGRRLNEQFF.

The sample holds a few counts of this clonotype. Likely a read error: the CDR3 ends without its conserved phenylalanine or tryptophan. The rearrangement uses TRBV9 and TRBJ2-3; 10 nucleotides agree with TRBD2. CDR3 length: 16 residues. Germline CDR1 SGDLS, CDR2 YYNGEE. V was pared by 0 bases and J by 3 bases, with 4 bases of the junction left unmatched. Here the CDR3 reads CASSVDTGLATDTQYI. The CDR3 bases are TGTGCCAGCAGCGTAGATACGGGACTAGCGACAGATACGCAGTATATT.

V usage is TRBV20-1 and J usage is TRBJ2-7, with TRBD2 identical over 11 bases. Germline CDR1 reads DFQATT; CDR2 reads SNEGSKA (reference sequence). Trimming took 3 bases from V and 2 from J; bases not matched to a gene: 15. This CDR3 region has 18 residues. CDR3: CSASPAGGTSGRTYEQYF. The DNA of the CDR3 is TGCAGTGCTAGCCCGGCTGGAGGGACTAGCGGTCGAACCTACGAGCAGTACTTC.

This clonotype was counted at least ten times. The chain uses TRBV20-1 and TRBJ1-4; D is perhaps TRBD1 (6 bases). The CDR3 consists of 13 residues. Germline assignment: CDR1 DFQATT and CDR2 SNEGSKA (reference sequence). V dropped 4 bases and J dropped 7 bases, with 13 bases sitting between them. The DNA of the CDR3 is TGCAGTGCTATTCCCAGGGGAGGTGAAAAACTGTTTTTT. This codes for CSAIPRGGEKLFF.

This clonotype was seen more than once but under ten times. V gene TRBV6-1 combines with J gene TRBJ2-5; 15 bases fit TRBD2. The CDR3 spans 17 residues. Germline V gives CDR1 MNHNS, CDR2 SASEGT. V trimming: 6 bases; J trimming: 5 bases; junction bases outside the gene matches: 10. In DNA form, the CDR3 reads TGTGCCAGCAGCGGACTAGCGGGAGGGTCGTGGGTGGAGACCCAGTACTTC. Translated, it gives CASSGLAGGSWVETQYF.

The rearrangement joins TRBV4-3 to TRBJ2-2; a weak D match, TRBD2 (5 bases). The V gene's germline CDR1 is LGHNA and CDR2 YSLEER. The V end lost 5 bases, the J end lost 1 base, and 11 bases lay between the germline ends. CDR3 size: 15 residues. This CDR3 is CASSGVGGNTGELFF. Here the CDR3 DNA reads TGCGCCAGCAGCGGGGTAGGAGGGAACACCGGGGAGCTGTTTTTT.

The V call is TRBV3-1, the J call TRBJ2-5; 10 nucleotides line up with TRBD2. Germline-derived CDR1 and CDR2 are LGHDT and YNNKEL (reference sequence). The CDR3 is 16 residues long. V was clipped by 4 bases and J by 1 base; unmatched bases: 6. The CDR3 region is CASSLQAGGGQETQYF. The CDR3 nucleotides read TGTGCCAGCAGCCTACAAGCGGGAGGGGGCCAAGAGACCCAGTACTTC.

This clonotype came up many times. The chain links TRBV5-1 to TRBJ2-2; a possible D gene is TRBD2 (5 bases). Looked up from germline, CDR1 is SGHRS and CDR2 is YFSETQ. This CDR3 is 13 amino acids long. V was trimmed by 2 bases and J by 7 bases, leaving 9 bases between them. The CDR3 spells CASSFRGSGELFF. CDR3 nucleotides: TGCGCCAGCAGCTTCAGAGGGAGCGGGGAGCTGTTTTTT.

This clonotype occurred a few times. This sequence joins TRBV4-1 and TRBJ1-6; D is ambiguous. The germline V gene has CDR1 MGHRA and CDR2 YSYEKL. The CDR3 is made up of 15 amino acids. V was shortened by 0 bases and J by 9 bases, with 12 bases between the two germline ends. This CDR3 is CASSQDPDLTSPLHF. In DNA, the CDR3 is TGCGCCAGCAGCCAAGATCCGGACCTGACTTCACCCCTCCACTTT.

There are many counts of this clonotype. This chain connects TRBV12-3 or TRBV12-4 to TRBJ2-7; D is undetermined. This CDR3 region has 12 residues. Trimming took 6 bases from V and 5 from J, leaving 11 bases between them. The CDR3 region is CASSQIPHEQYF. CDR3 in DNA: TGTGCCAGCAGCCAAATCCCCCACGAGCAGTACTTC.

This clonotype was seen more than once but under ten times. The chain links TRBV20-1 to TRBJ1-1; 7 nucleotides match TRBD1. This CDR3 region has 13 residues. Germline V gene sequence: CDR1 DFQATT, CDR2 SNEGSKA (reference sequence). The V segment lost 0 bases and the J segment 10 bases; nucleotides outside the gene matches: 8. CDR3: CSAREKQGQGAFF. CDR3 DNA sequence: TGCAGTGCTAGAGAAAAACAGGGGCAGGGAGCTTTCTTT.

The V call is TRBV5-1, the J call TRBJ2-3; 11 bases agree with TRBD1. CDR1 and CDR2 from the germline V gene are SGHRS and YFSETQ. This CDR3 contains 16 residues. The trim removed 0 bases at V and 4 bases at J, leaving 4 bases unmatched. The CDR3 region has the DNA TGCGCCAGCAGCTTGGACGGACAGGGGGCATCAGATACGCAGTATTTT. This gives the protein CASSLDGQGASDTQYF.

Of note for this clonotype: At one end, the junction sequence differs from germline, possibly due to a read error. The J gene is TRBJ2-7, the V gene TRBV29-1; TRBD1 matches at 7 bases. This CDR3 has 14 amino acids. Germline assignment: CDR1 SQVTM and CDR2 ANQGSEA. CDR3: CSFEGDSLSYEQYF. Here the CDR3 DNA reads TGCAGCTTTGAAGGGGACAGTCTCTCCTACGAGCAGTACTTC.